Each of the 32 T cell receptor beta chains below was sequenced from the same sample in a study of CD8 T cells in Susac syndrome. Random hexamers served to reverse transcribe roughly 0.5 to 1 ug RNA. Each CDR3 protein is one row after TCRdb ran MiXCR on the immunoSEQ multiplex PCR reads. The table includes 150,000 to 180,000 distinct CDR3 sequences, around 95% detected once. Specimen: CD8+ T cells from PBMCs. These receptors were taken from a human donor with multiple sclerosis.

The chain carries TRBV7-6 and TRBJ1-1, with 7 bases that match TRBD1. V lost 1 base, J lost 1 base, and 9 bases stayed unmatched. Germline V gene lookup returns CDR1 SGHVS and CDR2 FNYEAQ. The CDR3 has 17 residues. The CDR3 DNA reads as TGTGCCAGCAGCTTAGGAGCTCCGAGGACAGGGAACACTGAAGCTTTCTTT. Its translation is CASSLGAPRTGNTEAFF.

DNA for the CDR3: TGCAGTGCCCTAAACGGGGGGCTTGGGACCGGGGAGCTGTTTTTT. Encoded protein: CSALNGGLGTGELFF. This chain joins TRBV20-1 and TRBJ2-2; a possible D gene is TRBD2 (7 bases). CDR3 length: 15 amino acids. The germline gives CDR1 DFQATT, CDR2 SNEGSKA (reference sequence). Trimming stripped 6 bases from V and 5 bases from J, with 19 bases between.

The V gene is TRBV9, the J gene TRBJ2-7, with 12 bases that match TRBD2. CDR3 length: 16 residues. The germline CDR1 and CDR2 sequences are SGDLS and YYNGEE. Trimming took 3 bases from V and 2 from J; bases not matched to a gene: 6. CDR3 in amino acids: CASSARTSGATYEQYF. The CDR3 region has the DNA TGTGCCAGCAGCGCCCGGACTAGCGGGGCCACCTACGAGCAGTACTTC.

The chain has TRBV13 and TRBJ2-5, with no clear D. The V end was cut by 5 bases, the J end by 5 bases, with 6 bases between. Germline lookup yields CDR1 PRHDT and CDR2 FYEKMQ (reference sequence). The CDR3 has 11 amino acids. The CDR3 sequence: CASSLDETQYF. CDR3 sequence (DNA): TGTGCCAGCAGCCTCGACGAGACCCAGTACTTC.

V and J are TRBV7-9 and TRBJ1-5; a weak D match, TRBD1 (6 bases). The CDR3 length is 16 residues. The germline gives CDR1 SEHNR, CDR2 FQNEAQ (reference sequence). Trimming removed 4 bases at V and 2 bases at J, with 15 bases between. The CDR3 nucleotides are TGTGCCAGCAGCTCGGGGCAAACAGGGCGCAATCAGCCCCAGCATTTT. It is translated as CASSSGQTGRNQPQHF.

CDR3 sequence reads: CSVEDAGDDDYGYTF. CDR3 bases: TGCAGCGTTGAAGATGCGGGGGACGACGACTATGGCTACACCTTC. The gene calls are TRBV29-1 and TRBJ1-2; TRBD1 might be the D (5 bases). The ends were cut back, 0 bases at V and 3 bases at J, with 14 bases in the middle. Germline assignment: CDR1 SQVTM and CDR2 ANQGSEA. This CDR3 is built from 15 residues.

This rearrangement joins TRBV27 to TRBJ2-7; D gene unclear. V shed 3 bases and J shed 5 bases, with 14 bases lying between them. This CDR3 is built from 14 residues. The germline CDR1 and CDR2 sequences are MNHEY and SMNVEV (reference sequence). In DNA, the CDR3 is TGTGCCAGCAGTTTTGGGGTGGGTCCCAACGAGCAGTACTTC. This translates into CASSFGVGPNEQYF.

The chain is built from TRBV30 and TRBJ2-4; D perhaps matches TRBD2 (5 bases). Germline values: CDR1 GTSNPN, CDR2 SVGIG (reference sequence). V gave up 0 bases and J gave up 15 bases, with 15 bases separating them. The CDR3 extends over 12 amino acids. CDR3 bases: TGTGCCTGGAGTGTAGAGGGCCTATCGACGTACTTC. Protein sequence: CAWSVEGLSTYF.

The chain combines TRBV14 with TRBJ2-1; possible D gene TRBD1, 6 bases. Germline values: CDR1 SGHDN, CDR2 FVKESK. The CDR3 extends over 17 amino acids. Trimming removed 0 bases at V and 1 base at J, with 13 bases between. The CDR3 reads CASSQDGTLKSYNEQFF. Here the CDR3 DNA reads TGTGCCAGCAGCCAAGACGGGACATTAAAATCCTACAATGAGCAGTTCTTC.

J is TRBJ2-1 and V is TRBV6-2 or TRBV6-3; perhaps TRBD1 as D (5 bases). V was trimmed by 5 bases and J by 0 bases, leaving 11 bases between them. CDR1 is MNHEY and CDR2 is SVGEGT in the germline V gene. The CDR3 runs 15 residues. CDR3 DNA: TGTGCCAGCAGTACGGACATTAGCTCCTACAATGAGCAGTTCTTC. It yields the protein CASSTDISSYNEQFF.

The count of this clonotype is one. The chain has TRBV7-8 and TRBJ2-7; D might be TRBD2 (6 bases). CDR3 length: 13 amino acids. The V and J ends lost 5 bases and 3 bases respectively, with 11 bases between them. Germline loops: CDR1 SGHVS, CDR2 FQNEAQ. The CDR3 DNA reads as TGTGCCAGCAGCGAAGCGGGCCTCTACGAGCAGTACTTC. It codes for CASSEAGLYEQYF.

This chain joins TRBV20-1 and TRBJ1-2, with D hard to call. Germline CDR1 reads DFQATT; CDR2 reads SNEGSKA (reference sequence). V was pared by 6 bases and J by 0 bases, with 8 bases between. The CDR3 runs to 12 residues. This CDR3 is CSAITPNYGYTF. In DNA, the CDR3 is TGCAGTGCCATCACACCTAACTATGGCTACACCTTC.

V is TRBV20-1 and J is TRBJ1-1; D not certain. Germline CDR1 reads DFQATT; CDR2 reads SNEGSKA (reference sequence). The CDR3 runs to 13 residues. V lost 3 bases and J 2 bases, leaving 10 bases between the germline ends. CDR3 loop: CSARRVGNTEAFF. Here the CDR3 DNA reads TGCAGTGCTAGGAGGGTGGGAAACACTGAAGCTTTCTTT.

This chain connects TRBV11-2 to TRBJ2-3, with D perhaps TRBD1 (5 bases). There are 15 residues in the CDR3. CDR1 is SGHAT and CDR2 is FQNNGV in the germline V gene. V was shortened by 5 bases and J by 2 bases, with 14 bases between the two germline ends. For the CDR3, the DNA is TGTGCCAGCAGCGAAGCCGACAGAGACACAGATACGCAGTATTTT. This gives the protein CASSEADRDTDTQYF. The full variable domain, in which reference TRBV11-2 and TRBJ2-3 provide the parts outside the CDR3, is EAGVAQSPRYKIIEKRQSVAFWCNPISGHATLYWYQQILGQGPKLLIQFQNNGVVDDSQLPKDRFSAERLKGVDSTLKIQPAKLEDSAVYLCASSEADRDTDTQYFGPGTRLTVL.

This chain links TRBV2 with TRBJ2-3; D unclear. The V end lost 10 bases, the J end lost 2 bases, and 4 bases lay between the germline ends. CDR1 and CDR2 from the germline V gene are SNHLY and FYNNEI. This CDR3 spans 10 amino acids. CDR3 in DNA: TGTGCCACGTACACAGATACGCAGTATTTT. Its protein is CATYTDTQYF.

The chain has TRBV7-9 and TRBJ2-1; D is perhaps TRBD1 (6 bases). The CDR3 runs to 12 residues. Trimming removed 11 bases at V and 1 base at J, with 9 bases between. Germline V lookup: CDR1 SEHNR, CDR2 FQNEAQ (reference sequence). The CDR3: CALRGSYNEQFF. The CDR3 region has the DNA TGTGCCCTGAGGGGGTCCTACAATGAGCAGTTCTTC.

The chain recombines TRBV6-5 with TRBJ1-1; 10 positions agree with TRBD1. CDR1 MNHEY and CDR2 SVGAGI come from the germline V gene. This CDR3 is 13 amino acids long. Trimming at V came to 2 bases and at J to 6 bases, leaving 0 bases not matched to a gene. CDR3 amino acids: CASSYGTGAEAFF. CDR3 DNA: TGTGCCAGCAGTTACGGGACAGGGGCTGAAGCTTTCTTT.

The gene calls are TRBV29-1 and TRBJ2-1; D possibly corresponds to TRBD2 (6 bases). The CDR3 contains 12 residues. V shed 5 bases and J shed 9 bases, with 14 bases lying between them. The germline V gene encodes CDR1 SQVTM and CDR2 ANQGSEA. The chain's CDR3 is CSVSEGLGEQFF. CDR3 nucleotides: TGCAGCGTTTCGGAGGGTCTGGGTGAGCAGTTCTTC.

This rearrangement joins TRBV12-5 to TRBJ2-5; D is undetermined. Germline CDR1 and CDR2: LGHNT and FRNRAP. This CDR3 spans 13 amino acids. V lost 4 bases and J 0 bases, leaving 6 bases between the germline ends. This CDR3 reads CASGYQYQETQYF. CDR3 nucleotide sequence: TGTGCTAGTGGTTACCAGTACCAAGAGACCCAGTACTTC.

The J gene is TRBJ2-1, the V gene TRBV29-1, with D unresolved. This CDR3 has 14 residues. Trimming cost V 7 bases and J 3 bases, with 16 bases left between them. The germline V gene has CDR1 SQVTM and CDR2 ANQGSEA. This CDR3 is CSASDPKLYNEQFF. The CDR3 bases are TGCAGCGCTAGTGACCCGAAACTCTACAATGAGCAGTTCTTC.

J is TRBJ2-5 and V is TRBV27, with D possibly called TRBD1 or TRBD2 (5 bases each). Trimming shortened V by 3 bases and J by 7 bases, and 15 bases separated the two germline ends. This CDR3 has 14 residues. The germline V gene encodes CDR1 MNHEY and CDR2 SMNVEV (reference sequence). The CDR3 region has the DNA TGTGCCAGCAGTTTTCACGGGACCGGGATGACCCAGTACTTC. It yields the protein CASSFHGTGMTQYF.

The chain is built from TRBV29-1 and TRBJ2-2; D not resolved. The CDR3 loop spans 13 amino acids. Per the germline V gene, CDR1 is SQVTM and CDR2 is ANQGSEA. Trimming cost V 5 bases and J 5 bases, with 12 bases left between them. CDR3 nucleotides: TGCAGCGTTCTTCCTCCAAATACCGGGGAGCTGTTTTTT. It is translated as CSVLPPNTGELFF.

The J gene is TRBJ1-6, the V gene TRBV27, with D hard to call. V was clipped by 0 bases and J by 10 bases, with 7 bases between them. The CDR3 totals 13 residues. Germline assignment: CDR1 MNHEY and CDR2 SMNVEV (reference sequence). The CDR3, as DNA: TGTGCCAGCAGTTTATCGGTCGTGTCACCCCTCCACTTT. The encoded protein is CASSLSVVSPLHF.

V gene TRBV2 combines with J gene TRBJ2-7; 10 positions agree with TRBD2. CDR1 is SNHLY and CDR2 is FYNNEI in the germline V gene. The ends lost 8 bases at V and 5 bases at J; junction bases unmatched: 6. CDR3 length equals 13 residues. The CDR3 bases are TGTGCCAGCCGTAGCGGGGGGTTTGACGAGCAGTACTTC. It translates to CASRSGGFDEQYF.

The V gene is TRBV15, the J gene TRBJ1-5; D uncertain. Trimming pared 1 base from V and 7 bases from J, leaving 14 bases between. This CDR3 is built from 15 residues. CDR1 and CDR2 (germline): LNHNV, YYDKDF (reference sequence). DNA of the CDR3: TGTGCCACCAGCAGAGGTAGGCAGGATATACAGCCCCAGCATTTT. Protein sequence: CATSRGRQDIQPQHF.

This chain links TRBV27 with TRBJ2-7; no clear D. The CDR3 has 11 amino acids. CDR1 is MNHEY and CDR2 is SMNVEV in the germline V gene (reference sequence). Trimming pared 6 bases from V and 6 bases from J, leaving 9 bases between. CDR3 DNA sequence: TGTGCCAGCAGGGATACCTTCGAGCAGTACTTC. Its translation: CASRDTFEQYF.

This chain uses TRBV4-1 with TRBJ2-1, with D perhaps matching TRBD2 (5 bases). The CDR3 length is 12 residues. The V end was cut by 2 bases, the J end by 9 bases, with 8 bases between. Germline values: CDR1 MGHRA, CDR2 YSYEKL. CDR3 sequence (DNA): TGCGCCAGCAGCCAACGGGGATCTGAGCAGTTCTTC. Protein sequence: CASSQRGSEQFF.

V is TRBV29-1 and J is TRBJ2-3; D perhaps matches TRBD2 (6 bases). There are 16 residues in the CDR3. The germline gives CDR1 SQVTM, CDR2 ANQGSEA. V was pared by 0 bases and J by 5 bases, with 18 bases between. This CDR3 reads CSVEDHTGTSGDTQYF. The CDR3 region has the DNA TGCAGCGTTGAAGATCACACCGGGACTTCTGGAGATACGCAGTATTTT.

The gene calls are TRBV21-1 and TRBJ2-1; TRBD1 was called by the table and not checked on the DNA. TRBV21-1 is termed a pseudogene. The CDR3 loop spans 13 amino acids. Here the CDR3 DNA reads TGTGCCAGCAGCAATTTGACAGGGTGTGAGCAGTTCTTC. Translating gives CASSNLTGCEQFF.

A single count supports this clonotype. The chain joins TRBV29-1 to TRBJ2-3, with D maybe TRBD2 (6 bases). The CDR3 is made up of 16 amino acids. Germline V CDR1 and CDR2: SQVTM, ANQGSEA. Trimming pared 2 bases from V and 3 bases from J, leaving 18 bases between. CDR3 nucleotides: TGCAGCGTTGAAACCCCGCGGGGATACGGGACAGATACGCAGTATTTT. Its translation: CSVETPRGYGTDTQYF.

The J gene is TRBJ2-7, the V gene TRBV20-1; D is possibly TRBD1 (7 bases). V was clipped by 4 bases and J by 6 bases, with 19 bases between them. CDR3 length equals 14 residues. Germline V gene lookup returns CDR1 DFQATT and CDR2 SNEGSKA (reference sequence). The CDR3 loop is CSAKEVEGASEQYF. CDR3 nucleotide sequence: TGCAGTGCTAAAGAGGTGGAGGGGGCAAGCGAGCAGTACTTC.

The V and J genes are TRBV7-2 and TRBJ2-7; maybe TRBD1 (6 bases). V was cut by 4 bases and J by 2 bases, with 12 bases left in between. CDR1 is SGHTA, CDR2 FQGNSA, per germline. The CDR3 contains 14 residues. The CDR3 reads CASSYRDMTYEQYV. The CDR3 region has the DNA TGTGCCAGCAGCTACCGGGACATGACCTACGAGCAGTACGTC.